The table lists the clone carrying this T cell receptor beta chain with a count of one. This CDR3 is built from 13 residues. V was trimmed by 3 bases and J by 6 bases, leaving 11 bases between them. Germline CDR1 and CDR2: MNHNY and SVGAGI (reference sequence). This sample is part of a study of T cell changes during pregnancy in multiple sclerosis. The assay was immunoSEQ multiplex PCR, and TCRdb's table has in-frame clones only and misses some. The sample yields tens of thousands of clones, roughly 93% seen once. Sample: peripheral blood, taken in the second trimester of pregnancy. The rearrangement joins TRBV6-6 to TRBJ1-2, with TRBD1 as a possible D gene (6 bases). This clonotype was sampled from a female donor with multiple sclerosis, enrolled in a pregnancy study. CDR3 loop: CASSYSTGNGYTF. The CDR3 coding sequence is TGTGCCAGCAGTTATTCAACAGGGAATGGCTACACCTTC.